What follows describes a single T cell receptor (beta chain). The sample is drawn from a study of blood T cell repertoires in COVID-19. Seattle's enrolled individuals joined amid active infection and were then monitored longitudinally. Authors' methods: Estimated nucleated cell counts came from reference gene primer amplification. Method: immunoSEQ multiplex PCR; TCRdb's copy keeps in-frame clones and lacks some. D and trimming were read from the DNA, whereas the V and J calls and clone size are those reported in that table. The sample consists of approximately 350,000 clones, 88% of them appearing once. The CDR3 is 14 amino acids. Germline CDR1 reads SGHRS; CDR2 reads YFSETQ. Between the trimmed V and J ends, which lost 7 bases and 3 bases, there was a span of 13 bases.

The genes are TRBV5-1 and TRBJ1-4; D is possibly TRBD1 (5 bases). This sequence originates from a woman between 70 and 85 years old with COVID-19, enrolled during active disease. What was sequenced was peripheral blood. CDR3 sequence (DNA): TGCGCCAGCTCCACAGACAGCTCTAATGAAAAACTGTTTTTT. Translation: CASSTDSSNEKLFF.